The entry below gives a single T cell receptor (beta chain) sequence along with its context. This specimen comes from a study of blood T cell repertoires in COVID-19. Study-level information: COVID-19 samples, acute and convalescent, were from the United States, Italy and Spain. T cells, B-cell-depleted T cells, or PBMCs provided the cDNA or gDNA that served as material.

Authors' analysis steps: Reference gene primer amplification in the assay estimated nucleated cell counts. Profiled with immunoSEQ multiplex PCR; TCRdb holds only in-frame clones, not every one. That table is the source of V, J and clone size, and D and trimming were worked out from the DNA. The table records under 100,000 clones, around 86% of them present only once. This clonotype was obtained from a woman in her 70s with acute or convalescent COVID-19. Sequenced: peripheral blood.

The CDR3 loop is CASSLGQGLLNQPQHF. CDR3 bases: TGTGCCAGCAGTTTGGGACAGGGCCTCCTCAATCAGCCCCAGCATTTT. The gene calls are TRBV28 and TRBJ1-5; 9 bases align to TRBD1. J gave up 3 bases and V 3 bases, and 6 bases lay outside the gene matches. The germline V gene encodes CDR1 MDHEN and CDR2 SYDVKM. The CDR3 covers 16 residues.